This T cell receptor beta chain stems from a study of neoadjuvant anti-PD-1 for oral cavity cancer. At the level of the study: Patients without progression got a fourth dose around day 43.

Findings and limits, study-wide: Greater tumor shrinkage accompanied bigger post-treatment sizes of preexisting clones.

Concerning this clone: The target antigen is unknown.

Clones were sequenced by immunoSEQ multiplex PCR, and TCRdb holds only the in-frame ones, with some missing. The sample consists of 20,000 to 25,000 clones, around 43% of them appearing once. This sample's time point: after neoadjuvant nivolumab, at surgical resection. The germline V gene encodes CDR1 SGHTA and CDR2 FQGNSA. The CDR3 contains 12 residues. The V and J ends lost 0 bases and 5 bases respectively, with 4 bases between them. The source of this sequence is a person aged 40 to 85 with oral cavity squamous cell carcinoma. This sequence joins TRBV7-2 and TRBJ2-5; no clear D gene. The sequencing used tumor tissue, collected after nivolumab (anti-PD-1) treatment. CDR3 nucleotide sequence: TGTGCCAGCAGCTTAGCTTCGGAGACCCAGTACTTC. This gives the protein CASSLASETQYF.